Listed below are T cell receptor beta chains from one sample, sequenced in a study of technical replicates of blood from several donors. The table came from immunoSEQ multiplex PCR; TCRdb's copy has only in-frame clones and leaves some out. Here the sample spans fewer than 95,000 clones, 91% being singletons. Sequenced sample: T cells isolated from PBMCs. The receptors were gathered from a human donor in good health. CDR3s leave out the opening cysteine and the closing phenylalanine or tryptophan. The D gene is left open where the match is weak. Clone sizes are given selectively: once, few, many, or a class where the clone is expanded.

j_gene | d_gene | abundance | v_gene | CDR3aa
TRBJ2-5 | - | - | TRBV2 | ASSSLRETQY
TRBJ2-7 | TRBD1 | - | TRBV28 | ASSLPGQSTYEQY
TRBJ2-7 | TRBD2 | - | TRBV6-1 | ASSLPGLAGVEQY
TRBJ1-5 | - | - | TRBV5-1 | ASSPDSDNQPQH
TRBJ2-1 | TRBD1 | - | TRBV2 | ASRADRAGYNEQF
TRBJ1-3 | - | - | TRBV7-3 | ASSPTGLGNTIY
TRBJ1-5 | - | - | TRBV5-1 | ASSFGAPNQPQH
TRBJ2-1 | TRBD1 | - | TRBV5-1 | ASSSRMDRSYNEQF
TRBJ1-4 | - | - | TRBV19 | ASSFAGGKNEKLF
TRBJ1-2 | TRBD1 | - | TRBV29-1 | SVEDPDRAHGYT
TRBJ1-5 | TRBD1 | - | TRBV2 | ASSGPLTGSNQPQH
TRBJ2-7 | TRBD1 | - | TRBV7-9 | ASSFPGTEYEQY
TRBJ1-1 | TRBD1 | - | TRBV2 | AREGARAF
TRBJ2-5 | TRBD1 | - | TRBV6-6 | ASSYTRDSKETQY
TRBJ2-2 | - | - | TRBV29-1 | SVERVVGELF
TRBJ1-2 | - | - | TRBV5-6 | ASSSPGKKEGYT
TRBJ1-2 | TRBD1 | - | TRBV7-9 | ASSLGGTVLYGYT
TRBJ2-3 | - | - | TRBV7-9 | ASSPQGDTKY
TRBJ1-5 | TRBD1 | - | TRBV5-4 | ASSFDRGKPQH
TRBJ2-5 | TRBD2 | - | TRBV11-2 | ASSFSGGRLETQY
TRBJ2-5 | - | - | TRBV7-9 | ASSLAGEAQY
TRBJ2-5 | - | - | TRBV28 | ASSPPGPQY
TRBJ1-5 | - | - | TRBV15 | ATSRVPFDAKGDQPQH
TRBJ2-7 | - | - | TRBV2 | ASSLDSRNYEQY
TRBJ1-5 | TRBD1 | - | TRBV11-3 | ASSAQGLSNQPQH
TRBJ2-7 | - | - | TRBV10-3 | AISESLEMYEQY
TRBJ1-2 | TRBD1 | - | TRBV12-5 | ASGTGALWGYT
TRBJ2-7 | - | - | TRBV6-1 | ASSEAFQTTYEQY
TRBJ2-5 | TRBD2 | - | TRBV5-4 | ASSPGTRSQETQY
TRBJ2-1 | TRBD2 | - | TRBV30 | AWAAGTSGGGEQF
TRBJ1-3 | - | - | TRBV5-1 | ASREDTHSGNTIY
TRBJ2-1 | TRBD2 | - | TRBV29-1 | SVGGAGGPYNEQF
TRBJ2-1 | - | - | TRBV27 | ASKWISGNEQF
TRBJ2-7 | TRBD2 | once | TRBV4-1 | ASSKLGGARTSGAYEQY
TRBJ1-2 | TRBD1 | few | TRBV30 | APQTGTGLGYGYT
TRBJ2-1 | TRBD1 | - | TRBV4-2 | ASSPDRGGYNEQF
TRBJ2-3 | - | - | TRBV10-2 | ASSEVSGDTQY
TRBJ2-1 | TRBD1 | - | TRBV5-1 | ASRPGQGYEQF
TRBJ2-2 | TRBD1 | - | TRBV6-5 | ASSYWTGTNTGELF
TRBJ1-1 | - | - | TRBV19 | ASSIENLGVNTEAF
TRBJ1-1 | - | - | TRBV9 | ASSVGGGISEAF
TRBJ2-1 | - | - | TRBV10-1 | ASSVVGSTYNEQF
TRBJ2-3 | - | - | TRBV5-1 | ASSFRPSGTDTQY
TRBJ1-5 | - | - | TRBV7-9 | ASSFSDQPQH
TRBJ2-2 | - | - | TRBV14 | ASSYKGRTSYTGELF
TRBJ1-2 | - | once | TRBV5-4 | ASSLQGVQWGYT
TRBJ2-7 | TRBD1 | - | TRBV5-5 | ASSSWGTGVYEQY
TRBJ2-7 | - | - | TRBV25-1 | ASSGEVVFPYEQY
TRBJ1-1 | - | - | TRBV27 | ASRPSHLGSLSAEAF
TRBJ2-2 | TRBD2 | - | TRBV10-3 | AISEGGRASGELF
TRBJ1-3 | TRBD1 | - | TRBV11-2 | ASSSRETGGGNTIY